These 12 T cell receptor beta chains were sequenced from one sample in a study of T cell responses to AZD1222 COVID-19 vaccine. The method was immunoSEQ multiplex PCR; TCRdb's version includes in-frame clones alone and lacks a portion of them. Altogether fewer than 30,000 clones are present, 93% being singletons, with the ten largest covering over 8%. This sample comprised peripheral blood, obtained on day 0 of AZD1222 vaccination. These receptors originate from an adult in good health.

The chain joins TRBV6-6 to TRBJ2-7, with D hard to call. The CDR3 loop spans 14 amino acids. Trimming took off 7 bases at V and 3 bases at J, with 16 bases between the two ends. CDR1 is MNHNY and CDR2 is SVGAGI in the germline V gene (reference sequence). The CDR3 spells CASTPEPDVYEQYF. The DNA for the CDR3 is TGTGCCAGCACTCCGGAGCCCGACGTCTACGAGCAGTACTTC.

The chain recombines TRBV6-5 with TRBJ1-1; D remains unclear. The V end lost 3 bases, the J end lost 1 base, and 9 bases lay between the germline ends. In germline, CDR1 is MNHEY, CDR2 SVGAGI. CDR3 length: 14 amino acids. CDR3 in amino acids: CASSYSGSNTEAFF. The CDR3 DNA is TGTGCCAGCAGTTATTCGGGGTCGAACACTGAAGCTTTCTTT.

This chain links TRBV4-1 with TRBJ2-5, with D tentatively TRBD2 (6 bases). The CDR3 covers 14 residues. Trimming removed 0 bases from V and 5 bases from J, with 10 bases in between. The germline gives CDR1 MGHRA, CDR2 YSYEKL. CDR3 sequence: CASSQDRRVETQYF. CDR3 nucleotide sequence: TGCGCCAGCAGCCAAGACAGGAGGGTGGAGACCCAGTACTTC.

The V call is TRBV27, the J call TRBJ1-5; D perhaps matches TRBD1 (5 bases). This CDR3 has 16 residues. Trimming took 0 bases from V and 6 from J, leaving 15 bases between them. Looked up from germline, CDR1 is MNHEY and CDR2 is SMNVEV (reference sequence). DNA for the CDR3: TGTGCCAGCAGTTTATCAGGCCAGGGAGTAGGTCAGCCCCAGCATTTT. It encodes CASSLSGQGVGQPQHF.

The chain carries TRBV7-6 and TRBJ1-5; D call uncertain. V lost 4 bases to trimming and J lost 0 bases, with 13 bases between them. The length of the CDR3 is 16 residues. CDR1 is SGHVS, CDR2 FNYEAQ, per germline. CDR3 in DNA: TGTGCCAGCAGCTCCGGCGTTGGGTATAGCAATCAGCCCCAGCATTTT. Protein: CASSSGVGYSNQPQHF.

The gene calls are TRBV6-5 and TRBJ1-1; maybe TRBD1 (6 bases). V lost 5 bases and J 4 bases, leaving 17 bases between the germline ends. The CDR3 is made up of 15 amino acids. The germline CDR1 and CDR2 sequences are MNHEY and SVGAGI. The CDR3 protein is CASSPRGGGSTEAFF. Written as DNA, the CDR3 is TGTGCCAGCAGTCCCCGAGGGGGGGGGAGCACTGAAGCTTTCTTT.

The V gene is TRBV7-8, the J gene TRBJ2-3; D ambiguous. Germline-derived CDR1 and CDR2 are SGHVS and FQNEAQ. V dropped 5 bases and J dropped 5 bases, with 8 bases sitting between them. There are 12 residues in the CDR3. This CDR3 reads CASSASGDTQYF. CDR3 nucleotide sequence: TGTGCCAGCAGCGCGTCGGGAGATACGCAGTATTTT.

This clone was detected only once. V gene TRBV4-1 combines with J gene TRBJ2-5; 7 bases match TRBD2. This CDR3 has 14 amino acids. The V segment lost 4 bases and the J segment 1 base; nucleotides outside the gene matches: 3. Germline V gives CDR1 MGHRA, CDR2 YSYEKL. The CDR3, as DNA: TGCGCCAGCAGCCTGGGGGGGATCCAAGAGACCCAGTACTTC. It codes for CASSLGGIQETQYF.

The chain couples TRBV19 to TRBJ1-4; D not resolved. The CDR3 contains 16 residues. Germline CDR1 reads LNHDA; CDR2 reads SQIVND (reference sequence). Trimming cost V 1 base and J 8 bases, with 17 bases left between them. Here the CDR3 reads CASSIARGRANEKLFF. The CDR3 coding sequence is TGTGCCAGTAGTATAGCCCGGGGAAGGGCCAACGAAAAACTGTTTTTT. The variable domain in full, with the rest retrieved from reference TRBV19 and TRBJ1-4, is DGGITQSPKYLFRKEGQNVTLSCEQNLNHDAMYWYRQDPGQGLRLIYYSQIVNDFQKGDIAEGYSVSREKKESFPLTVTSAQKNPTAFYLCASSIARGRANEKLFFGSGTQLSVL.

This rearrangement joins TRBV6-5 to TRBJ2-2; 12 bases are a match to TRBD1. Looked up from germline, CDR1 is MNHEY and CDR2 is SVGAGI. This CDR3 has 15 amino acids. Trimming cost V 4 bases and J 4 bases; bases outside gene matches: 1. CDR3 coding DNA: TGTGCCAGCAGTTCGGGACAGGGGGCCACCGGGGAGCTGTTTTTT. The encoded protein is CASSSGQGATGELFF.

V is TRBV7-2 and J is TRBJ2-5; TRBD2 agrees at 7 bases. This CDR3 has 16 residues. The germline CDR1 and CDR2 sequences are SGHTA and FQGNSA. The ends lost 5 bases at V and 1 base at J; junction bases unmatched: 10. The CDR3 is CASSLIWSGVQETQYF. The CDR3 region has the DNA TGTGCCAGCAGCCTCATCTGGAGCGGGGTCCAAGAGACCCAGTACTTC.

The chain joins TRBV28 to TRBJ1-2, with TRBD1 matching 11 bases. The CDR3 runs 14 residues. Germline V gene lookup returns CDR1 MDHEN and CDR2 SYDVKM. The junction had 4 bases not matched to a gene; V was cut back by 6 bases and J by 4 bases. CDR3 bases: TGTGCCAGCAGAGGACAGGGGGCTCGCTATGGCTACACCTTC. It translates to CASRGQGARYGYTF.